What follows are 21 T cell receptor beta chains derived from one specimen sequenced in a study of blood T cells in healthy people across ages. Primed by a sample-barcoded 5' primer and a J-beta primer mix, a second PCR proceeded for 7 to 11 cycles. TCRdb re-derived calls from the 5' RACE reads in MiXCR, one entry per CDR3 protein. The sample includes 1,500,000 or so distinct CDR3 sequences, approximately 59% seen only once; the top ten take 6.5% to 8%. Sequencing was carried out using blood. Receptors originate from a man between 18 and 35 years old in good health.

In DNA form, the CDR3 reads TGTGCCACAGGGGCCAGGAACACCGGGGAGCTGTTTTTT. Amino acid sequence: CATGARNTGELFF. This chain joins TRBV15 and TRBJ2-2; possibly TRBD1 for D (5 bases). Germline CDR1 is LNHNV and CDR2 is YYDKDF (reference sequence). V lost 9 bases to trimming and J lost 1 base, with 9 bases between them. The CDR3 totals 13 residues.

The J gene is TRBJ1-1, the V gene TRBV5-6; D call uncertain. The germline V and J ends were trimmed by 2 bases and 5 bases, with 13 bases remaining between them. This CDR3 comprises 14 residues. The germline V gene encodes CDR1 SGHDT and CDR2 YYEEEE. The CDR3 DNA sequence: TGTGCCAGCAGCTTTTGGCCGGGAGGGACTGAAGCTTTCTTT. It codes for CASSFWPGGTEAFF. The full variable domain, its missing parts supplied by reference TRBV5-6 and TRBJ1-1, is DAGVTQSPTHLIKTRGQQVTLRCSPKSGHDTVSWYQQALGQGPQFIFQYYEEEERQRGNFPDRFSGHQFPNYSSELNVNALLLGDSALYLCASSFWPGGTEAFFGQGTRLTVV.

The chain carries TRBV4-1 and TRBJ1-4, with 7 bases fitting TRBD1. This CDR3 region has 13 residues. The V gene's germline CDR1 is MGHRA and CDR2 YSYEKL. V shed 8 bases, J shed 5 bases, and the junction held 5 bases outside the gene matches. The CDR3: CASAPGQNEKLFF. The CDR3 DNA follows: TGCGCCAGCGCTCCGGGACAGAATGAAAAACTGTTTTTT.

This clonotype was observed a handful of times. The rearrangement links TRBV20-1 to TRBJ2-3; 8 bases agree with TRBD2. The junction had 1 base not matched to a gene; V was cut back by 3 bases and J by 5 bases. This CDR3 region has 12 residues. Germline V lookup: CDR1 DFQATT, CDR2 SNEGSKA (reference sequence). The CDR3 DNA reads TGCAGTGCTAGGGGGACTAGAGATACGCAGTATTTT. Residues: CSARGTRDTQYF.

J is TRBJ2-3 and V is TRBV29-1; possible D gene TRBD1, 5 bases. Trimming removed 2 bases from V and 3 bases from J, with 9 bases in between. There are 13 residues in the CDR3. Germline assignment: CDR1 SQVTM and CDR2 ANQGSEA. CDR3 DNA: TGCAGCGTTGAACGACAGAGAACAGATACGCAGTATTTT. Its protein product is CSVERQRTDTQYF.

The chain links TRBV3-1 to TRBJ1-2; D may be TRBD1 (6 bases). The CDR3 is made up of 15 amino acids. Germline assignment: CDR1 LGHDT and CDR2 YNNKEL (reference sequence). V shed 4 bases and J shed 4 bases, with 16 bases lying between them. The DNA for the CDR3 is TGTGCCAGCAGCCCAGATACGGGACACCTCTATGGCTACACCTTC. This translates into CASSPDTGHLYGYTF.

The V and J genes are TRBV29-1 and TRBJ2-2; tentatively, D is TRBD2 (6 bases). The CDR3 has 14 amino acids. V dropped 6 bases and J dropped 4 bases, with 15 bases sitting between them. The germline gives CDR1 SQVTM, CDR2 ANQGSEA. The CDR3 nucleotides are TGCAGCGTCCCGGGACTCCGGGCCACCGGGGAGCTGTTTTTT. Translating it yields CSVPGLRATGELFF.

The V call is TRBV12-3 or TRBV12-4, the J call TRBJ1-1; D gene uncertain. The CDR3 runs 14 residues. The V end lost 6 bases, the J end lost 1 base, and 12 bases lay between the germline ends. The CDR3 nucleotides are TGTGCCAGCAGATCCCCCGGAGGGAACACTGAAGCTTTCTTT. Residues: CASRSPGGNTEAFF.

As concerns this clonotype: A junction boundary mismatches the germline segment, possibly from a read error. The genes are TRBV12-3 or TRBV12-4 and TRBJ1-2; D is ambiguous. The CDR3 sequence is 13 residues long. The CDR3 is CASSLVVNYGYTF. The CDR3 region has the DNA TGCGCCAGCAGCTTGGTAGTCAACTATGGCTACACCTTC.

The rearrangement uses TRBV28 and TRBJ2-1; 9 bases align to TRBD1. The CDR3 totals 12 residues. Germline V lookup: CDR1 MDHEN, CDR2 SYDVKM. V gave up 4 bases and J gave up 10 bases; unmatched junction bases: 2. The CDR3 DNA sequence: TGTGCCAGCAGTTGGGGGACAGGGGAGCAGTTCTTC. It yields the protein CASSWGTGEQFF. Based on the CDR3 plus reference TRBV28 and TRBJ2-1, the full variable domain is DVKVTQSSRYLVKRTGEKVFLECVQDMDHENMFWYRQDPGLGLRLIYFSYDVKMKEKGDIPEGYSVSREKKERFSLILESASTNQTSMYLCASSWGTGEQFFGPGTRLTVL.

The CDR3, as DNA: TGCGCCAGCAGCCAAGAGGCCCTAGGGAACTACGAGCAGTACTTC. Its protein product is CASSQEALGNYEQYF. The chain has TRBV4-1 and TRBJ2-7, with D unclear. The CDR3 length is 15 residues. Germline CDR1 reads MGHRA; CDR2 reads YSYEKL. V was shortened by 0 bases and J by 3 bases, with 12 bases between the two germline ends.

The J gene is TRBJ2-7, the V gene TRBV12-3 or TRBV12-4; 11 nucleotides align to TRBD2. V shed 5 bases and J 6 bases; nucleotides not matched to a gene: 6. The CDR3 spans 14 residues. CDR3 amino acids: CASSPTSGTCEQYF. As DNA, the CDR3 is TGTGCCAGCAGTCCGACTAGCGGGACCTGCGAGCAGTACTTC.

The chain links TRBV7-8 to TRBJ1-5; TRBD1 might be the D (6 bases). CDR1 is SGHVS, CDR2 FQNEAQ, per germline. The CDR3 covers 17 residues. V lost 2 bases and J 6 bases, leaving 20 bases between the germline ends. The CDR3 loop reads CASSLRTLGGLSQPQHF. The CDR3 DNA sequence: TGTGCCAGCAGCTTACGAACCCTCGGGGGGCTTAGTCAGCCCCAGCATTTT.

The DNA of the CDR3 is TGTGCCACCAGTGCCCCAGCTTTAGAGACCCAGTACTTC. Amino acids: CATSAPALETQYF. This chain joins TRBV24-1 and TRBJ2-5; D ambiguous. The CDR3 extends over 13 amino acids. V was shortened by 5 bases and J by 4 bases, with 10 bases between the two germline ends. Germline assignment: CDR1 KGHDR and CDR2 SFDVKD.

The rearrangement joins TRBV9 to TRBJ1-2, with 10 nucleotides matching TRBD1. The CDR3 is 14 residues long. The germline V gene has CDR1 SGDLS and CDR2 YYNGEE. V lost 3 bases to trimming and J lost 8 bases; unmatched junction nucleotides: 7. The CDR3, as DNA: TGTGCCAGCAGCGCCACTGGACAGGGGGTAGGCTACACCTTC. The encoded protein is CASSATGQGVGYTF.

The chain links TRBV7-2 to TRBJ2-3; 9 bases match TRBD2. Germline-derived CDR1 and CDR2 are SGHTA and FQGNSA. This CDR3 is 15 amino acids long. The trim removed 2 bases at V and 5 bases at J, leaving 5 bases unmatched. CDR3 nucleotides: TGTGCCAGCAGCTTACGCGGGAGGGCCGGAGATACGCAGTATTTT. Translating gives CASSLRGRAGDTQYF.

The CDR3 here is CASSYPTGSRYEQYF. CDR3 DNA: TGTGCCAGCAGTTACCCGACAGGGAGTCGGTACGAGCAGTACTTC. V gene TRBV6-6 combines with J gene TRBJ2-7; 7 positions match TRBD1. Germline trimming cut 2 bases from V and 4 bases from J; bases unmatched to any gene: 8. CDR1 and CDR2 from the germline V gene are MNHNY and SVGAGI (reference sequence). The CDR3 loop spans 15 amino acids.

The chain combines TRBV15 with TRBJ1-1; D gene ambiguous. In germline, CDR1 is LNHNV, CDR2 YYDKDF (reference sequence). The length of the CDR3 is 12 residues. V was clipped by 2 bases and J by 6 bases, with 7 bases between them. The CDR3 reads CATSRRGAEAFF. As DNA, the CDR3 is TGTGCCACCAGCAGACGGGGAGCTGAAGCTTTCTTT. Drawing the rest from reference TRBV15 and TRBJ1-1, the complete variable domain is DAMVIQNPRYQVTQFGKPVTLSCSQTLNHNVMYWYQQKSSQAPKLLFHYYDKDFNNEADTPDNFQSRRPNTSFCFLDIRSPGLGDTAMYLCATSRRGAEAFFGQGTRLTVV.

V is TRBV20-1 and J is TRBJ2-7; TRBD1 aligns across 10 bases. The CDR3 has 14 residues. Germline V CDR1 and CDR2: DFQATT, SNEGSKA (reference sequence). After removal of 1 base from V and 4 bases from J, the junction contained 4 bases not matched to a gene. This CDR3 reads CSARGPGQGYEQYF. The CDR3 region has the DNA TGCAGTGCTAGAGGTCCGGGACAGGGGTACGAGCAGTACTTC.

CDR3 sequence: CASRRQAQETQYF. Written as DNA, the CDR3 is TGTGCCAGCAGACGACAGGCGCAAGAGACCCAGTACTTC. The rearrangement links TRBV27 to TRBJ2-5; a possible D gene is TRBD1 (6 bases). This CDR3 has 13 amino acids. The V end lost 6 bases, the J end lost 2 bases, and 10 bases lay between the germline ends. CDR1 is MNHEY and CDR2 is SMNVEV in the germline V gene (reference sequence).

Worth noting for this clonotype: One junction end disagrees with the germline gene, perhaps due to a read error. The CDR3 loop is CASSLSGLAANTGELFF. The CDR3 DNA sequence: TGTGCCAGCAGCCTATCGGGACTAGCGGCGAATACCGGGGAGCTGTTTTTT. V gene TRBV3-1 combines with J gene TRBJ2-2; TRBD2 aligns across 11 bases. From germline, CDR1 is LGHDT and CDR2 YNNKEL (reference sequence). The CDR3 has 17 amino acids.